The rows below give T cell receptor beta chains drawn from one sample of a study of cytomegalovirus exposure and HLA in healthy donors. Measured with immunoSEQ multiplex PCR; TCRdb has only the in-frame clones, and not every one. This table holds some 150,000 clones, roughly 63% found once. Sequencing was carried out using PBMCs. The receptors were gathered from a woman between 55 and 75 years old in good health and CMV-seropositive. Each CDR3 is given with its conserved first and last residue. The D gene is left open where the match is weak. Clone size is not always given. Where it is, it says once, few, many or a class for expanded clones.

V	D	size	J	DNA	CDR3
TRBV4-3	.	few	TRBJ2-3	TGCGCCAGCAGCCAAGATTACGGACTCCCCACAGATACGCAGTATTTT	CASSQDYGLPTDTQYF
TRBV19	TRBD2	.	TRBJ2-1	TGTGCCAGTAGTAGGGGACTAGCGGGTTCAAATGAGCAGTTCTTC	CASSRGLAGSNEQFF
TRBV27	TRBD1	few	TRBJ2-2	TGTGCCAGCAGAAGGACAGGGGTAACCGGGGAGCTGTTTTTT	CASRRTGVTGELFF
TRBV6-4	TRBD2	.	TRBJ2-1	TGTGCCAGCAGTGACGTAGCGGGTGTTCCTAATGAGCAGTTCTTC	CASSDVAGVPNEQFF
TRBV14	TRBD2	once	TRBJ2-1	TGTGCCAGCAGCGTAGGACTAGCGACGGTCGATGAGCAGTTCTTC	CASSVGLATVDEQFF
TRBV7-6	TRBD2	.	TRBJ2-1	TGTGCCAGCAGCTCCGTAGCGGGCAGCTCCTACAATGAGCAGTTCTTC	CASSSVAGSSYNEQFF
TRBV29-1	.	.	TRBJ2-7	TGCAGCGTTGAAGATCCCGGGGTCAGCTACGAGCAGTACTTC	CSVEDPGVSYEQYF
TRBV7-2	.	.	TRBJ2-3	TGTGCCAGCAGCTTCTTCGAGGATACGCAGTATTTT	CASSFFEDTQYF
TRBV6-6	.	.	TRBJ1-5	TGTGCCAGCCGGGATAGCAATCAGCCCCAGCATTTT	CASRDSNQPQHF
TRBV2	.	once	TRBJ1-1	TGTGCCAGCAGTGAGGAGCACGAAGCTTTCTTT	CASSEEHEAFF
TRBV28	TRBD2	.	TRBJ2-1	TGTGCCAGCAGTTTAACCCTAGCGGGAGCTGGGGCGGGCAATGAGCAGTTCTTC	CASSLTLAGAGAGNEQFF
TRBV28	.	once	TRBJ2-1	TGTGCCAGCAAGTCAGGCGGGATAGCCGACAATGAGCAGTTCTTC	CASKSGGIADNEQFF
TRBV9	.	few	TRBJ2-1	TGTGCCAGCGGGGCCTCCGATGAGCAGTTCTTC	CASGASDEQFF
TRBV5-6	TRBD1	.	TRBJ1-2	TGTGCCAGCAGCCCGTTGACAGGGGATGTGGACTATGGCTACACCTTC	CASSPLTGDVDYGYTF
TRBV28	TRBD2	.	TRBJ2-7	TGTGCCAGCAGTTTGTTCCTAGCGGGAGGTACCTACGAGCAGTACTTC	CASSLFLAGGTYEQYF
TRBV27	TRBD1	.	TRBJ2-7	TGTGCCAGCAGTCCTGGGACAGGTGTCTACGAGCAGTACTTC	CASSPGTGVYEQYF
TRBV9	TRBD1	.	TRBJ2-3	TGTGCCAGCAGCGTTGGCACAGGGGGCCCAGATACGCAGTATTTT	CASSVGTGGPDTQYF
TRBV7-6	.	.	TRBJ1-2	TGTGCCAGCAGCTTAGGGGGCCGACAGGCTGGGTATGGCTACACCTTC	CASSLGGRQAGYGYTF
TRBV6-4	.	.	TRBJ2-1	TGTGCCAGCAGTGCTTTCGGCGGCAGCTCCTACAATGAGCAGTTCTTC	CASSAFGGSSYNEQFF
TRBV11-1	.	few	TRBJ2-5	TGTGCCAGCAGCGCGCATGATTCAAATCAAGAGACCCAGTACTTC	CASSAHDSNQETQYF
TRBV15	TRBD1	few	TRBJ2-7	TGTGCCACCACCACCGGGACAGGGACCTACGAGCAGTACTTC	CATTTGTGTYEQYF
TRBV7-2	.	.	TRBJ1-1	TGTGCCAGCAGCATCCAGGGCGCTGAAGCTTTCTTT	CASSIQGAEAFF
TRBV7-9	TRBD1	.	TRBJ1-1	TGTGCCAGCAGCTTAGGACAGGGGATCACTGAAGCTTTCTTT	CASSLGQGITEAFF
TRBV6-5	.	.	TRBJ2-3	TGTGCCAGCAGTTACTCATGGGGGCAGCAAGATACGCAGTATTTT	CASSYSWGQQDTQYF
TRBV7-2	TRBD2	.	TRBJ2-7	TGTGCCAGCACCCCTACTAGCGGCCCCGCCGGTTACGAGCAGTACTTC	CASTPTSGPAGYEQYF
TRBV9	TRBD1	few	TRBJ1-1	TGTGCCAGCAGCGCAAACAGGGGATCCCTCATGAACACTGAAGCTTTCTTT	CASSANRGSLMNTEAFF
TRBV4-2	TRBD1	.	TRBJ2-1	TGTGCCAGCAGCCAAGGCTATGACCGGGACAGGGATGGAAATGAGCAGTTCTTC	CASSQGYDRDRDGNEQFF
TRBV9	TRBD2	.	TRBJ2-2	TGTGCCAGCAGCGCAGGGACTAGCGGGAGCCAGTCTTCCGGGGAGCTGTTTTTT	CASSAGTSGSQSSGELFF
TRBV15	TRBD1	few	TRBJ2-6	TGTGCCACCAGCAGACCCGGGACAGTAGCTCTGCAAGCTGGGGCCAACGTCCTGACTTTC	CATSRPGTVALQAGANVLTF
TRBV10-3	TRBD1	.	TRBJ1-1	TGTGCCATCGGATCTGGGACAGGGGGCTCGGTCAACACTGAAGCTTTCTTT	CAIGSGTGGSVNTEAFF
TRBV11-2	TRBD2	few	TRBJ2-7	TGTGCCAGCAGCTTAGATCAGGGAGGGGAGTACTTC	CASSLDQGGEYF
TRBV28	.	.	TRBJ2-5	TGTGCCAGTAACAGGGGTGCGGGGCGAGAGACCCAGTACTTC	CASNRGAGRETQYF
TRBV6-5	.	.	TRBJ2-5	TGTGCCAGCAGTTCTCTGACAGGACCCCAAGAGACCCAGTACTTC	CASSSLTGPQETQYF
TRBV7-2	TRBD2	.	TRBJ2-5	TGTGCCAGCAGCAGGACTAGCGGGTCCCAAGAGACCCAGTACTTC	CASSRTSGSQETQYF
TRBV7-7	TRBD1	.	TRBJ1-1	TGTGCCAGCAGCCAGGACAGGGACACTGAAGCTTTCTTT	CASSQDRDTEAFF
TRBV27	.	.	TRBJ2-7	TGTGCCAGCACGGGAGTCTACGACGAGCAGTACTTC	CASTGVYDEQYF
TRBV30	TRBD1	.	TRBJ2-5	TGTGCCTGGAGTGTACAGGGGACGGATAAGACCCAGTACTTC	CAWSVQGTDKTQYF
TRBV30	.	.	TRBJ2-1	TGTGCCTGGACCCCAGGCCACGAGCAGTTCTTC	CAWTPGHEQFF
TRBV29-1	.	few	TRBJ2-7	TGCAGCGTTGGCAAGGGGTCCTCCTACGAGCAGTACTTC	CSVGKGSSYEQYF
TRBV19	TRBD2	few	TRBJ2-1	TGTGCCAGTAGTATAGTTGGACTAGCGGGAGGCCTTGAGCAGTTCTTC	CASSIVGLAGGLEQFF
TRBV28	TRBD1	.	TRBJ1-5	TGTGCCAGCAGCCAAACCGGGACAGGGATGCTGTCCCAGCATTTT	CASSQTGTGMLSQHF
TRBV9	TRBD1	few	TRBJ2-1	TGTGCCAGCAGCGAGACAGGGGCCTACAATGAGCAGTTCTTC	CASSETGAYNEQFF
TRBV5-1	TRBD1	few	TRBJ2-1	TGCGCCAGCAGCTGGGACAGCTCCTACAATGAGCAGTTCTTC	CASSWDSSYNEQFF
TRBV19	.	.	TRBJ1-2	TGTGCCAGTAGTACGACAGGAGCTCCCCGCTACACCTTC	CASSTTGAPRYTF
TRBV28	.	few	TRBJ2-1	TGTGCCAGCAGTTCACAGGGCCGAGGTGAGCAGTTCTTC	CASSSQGRGEQFF
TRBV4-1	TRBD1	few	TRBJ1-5	TGCGCCAGCAGCCAGAGGACAGGGTTCAATCAGCCCCAGCATTTT	CASSQRTGFNQPQHF
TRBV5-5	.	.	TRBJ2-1	TGTGCCAGCAGCCTGGTCGGGTTTGAGTCCTACAATGAGCAGTTCTTC	CASSLVGFESYNEQFF
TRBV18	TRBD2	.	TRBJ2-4	TGTGCCAGTGGGACTAGCGGGAAAACCAAAAACATTCAGTACTTC	CASGTSGKTKNIQYF
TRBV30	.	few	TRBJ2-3	TGTGCCTGGAGTGTAGGAGCGGGTGGGGGGGATACGCAGTATTTT	CAWSVGAGGGDTQYF
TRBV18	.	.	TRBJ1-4	TGTGCCAGCTCACCACCAGCGCCACCGGAAAAACTGTTTTTT	CASSPPAPPEKLFF
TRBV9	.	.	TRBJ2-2	TGTGCCAGCAGCCCCCCTTACGGGGAGCTGTTTTTT	CASSPPYGELFF
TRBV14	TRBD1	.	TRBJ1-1	TGTGCCAGCAGCCAATCAGGGGGTGGGTACACTGAAGCTTTCTTT	CASSQSGGGYTEAFF
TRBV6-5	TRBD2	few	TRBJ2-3	TGTGCCAGCAGTTACGGGCTAGCGGGAACCGGCGGTACGCAGTATTTT	CASSYGLAGTGGTQYF
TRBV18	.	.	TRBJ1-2	TGTGCCAGCTCACCCAGGACAGAAACCTATGGCTACACCTTC	CASSPRTETYGYTF
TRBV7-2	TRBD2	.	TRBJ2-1	TGTGCCAGCAGCTTAGAGAGCGGGAGTAGGAATGAGCAGTTCTTC	CASSLESGSRNEQFF